This TCR beta chain was found in a study of blood T cells in healthy people across ages. Study background: For every two T cells, template switching captured about one barcoded beta molecule.

Ranging in age from roughly 6 to 95, the donors were healthy Caucasian individuals from Russia. For the second PCR, which ran for roughly 7 to 11 cycles, a sample-barcoded 5' primer and a J-beta primer mix were used. Carrying 12 random nucleotides, a template-switch adaptor labeled each individual cDNA molecule. TCRdb processed the 5' RACE reads anew with MiXCR; each CDR3 protein has one entry. The table lists 1.5 million to 2 million distinct CDR3 sequences, around half of them singletons. Study-level results: Greater diversity and more naive CD4+ cells were seen in long-lived donors than in aged donors.

This clonotype appeared a few times. Its target is not known. V was clipped by 6 bases and J by 5 bases; unmatched bases: 5. From germline, CDR1 is DFQATT and CDR2 SNEGSKA (reference sequence). The CDR3 covers 12 residues. The receptor's source is a woman in her thirties or forties in good health. The J gene is TRBJ2-5, the V gene TRBV20-1; 8 bases match TRBD2. Sequencing was carried out using blood. This chain's CDR3 is CSAGLALETQYF. CDR3 DNA: TGCAGTGCAGGACTAGCCCTCGAGACCCAGTACTTC.